These 9 T cell receptor beta chains originate from one sample sequenced in a study of blood T cell repertoires in COVID-19. This table comes from immunoSEQ multiplex PCR, and its TCRdb copy is limited to in-frame clones, with some not included. The table shows 120,000 to 150,000 clones, with 76% occurring only once. Sequencing was done on a sample of peripheral blood. The receptors here all came from a man aged 55 to 70 with acute or convalescent COVID-19.

This clone turned up a few times. This rearrangement joins TRBV6-4 to TRBJ1-2, with TRBD1 identical over 9 bases. The CDR3 has 18 amino acids. Looked up from germline, CDR1 is MRHNA and CDR2 is SNTAGT. V was pared by 8 bases and J by 5 bases, with 21 bases of the junction left unmatched. The CDR3 nucleotides are TGTGCCAGCCACTCCCCGGGACAGGGCGCAGCTAGTAGTTATGGCTACACCTTC. Translating it yields CASHSPGQGAASSYGYTF.

This clone showed up just a few times. V gene TRBV7-8 combines with J gene TRBJ1-2; 7 bases line up with TRBD1. CDR3 length equals 11 residues. Looked up from germline, CDR1 is SGHVS and CDR2 is FQNEAQ. V trimming: 5 bases; J trimming: 8 bases; junction bases outside the gene matches: 2. DNA for the CDR3: TGTGCCAGCAGCCAGACAGGGGGCTACACCTTC. As protein: CASSQTGGYTF.

The chain employs TRBV9 and TRBJ2-3; 7 bases line up with TRBD2. J lost 5 bases, V lost 0 bases, and 6 bases had no gene match. The germline CDR1 and CDR2 sequences are SGDLS and YYNGEE. The CDR3 length is 15 residues. For the CDR3, the DNA is TGTGCCAGCAGCGTAGACAGCGGGAACGGAGATACGCAGTATTTT. This sequence encodes CASSVDSGNGDTQYF.

This rearrangement joins TRBV28 to TRBJ1-4; 7 bases are shared with TRBD1. The CDR3 loop spans 16 amino acids. The germline V gene has CDR1 MDHEN and CDR2 SYDVKM. Losses at the gene ends were 5 bases for V and 8 bases for J; bases not matched to a gene: 14. In DNA form, the CDR3 reads TGTGCCAGCAGTGGCAGGGGGTCAGGGGGTAGAGAAAAACTGTTTTTT. Translation gives CASSGRGSGGREKLFF.

The chain employs TRBV21-1 and TRBJ1-2; the table's D call, TRBD1, has no DNA check behind it. TRBV21-1 is shown as a pseudogene. The CDR3 has 13 amino acids. CDR3 nucleotide sequence: TGTGCCAGCAGCAAATGCTTCAGGTATGGCTACACCTTC. It codes for CASSKCFRYGYTF.

The chain joins TRBV24-1 to TRBJ2-2, with TRBD1 matching 9 bases. Trimming at V came to 3 bases and at J to 6 bases, leaving 13 bases not matched to a gene. The CDR3 sequence is 18 residues long. Per germline, CDR1 KGHDR and CDR2 SFDVKD. The CDR3 sequence: CATSDAFSGTGSSGELFF. Here the CDR3 DNA reads TGTGCCACCAGTGATGCCTTTTCCGGGACAGGGAGTTCCGGGGAGCTGTTTTTT.

This clone came up many times. The V call is TRBV19, the J call TRBJ2-7; 13 nucleotides match TRBD2. The CDR3 consists of 14 residues. J lost 8 bases, V lost 6 bases, and 7 bases had no gene match. Germline CDR1 is LNHDA and CDR2 is SQIVND (reference sequence). The CDR3 DNA reads TGTGCCAGTAGCCAGGGACTAGCGGGAAAGCAGCAGTACTTC. Protein product: CASSQGLAGKQQYF.

The V and J genes are TRBV19 and TRBJ2-1, with D unresolved. The V and J ends lost 5 bases and 9 bases respectively, with 14 bases between them. Germline CDR1 LNHDA, CDR2 SQIVND (reference sequence). CDR3 length equals 13 residues. This CDR3 reads CASSVDTYGEQFF. As DNA, the CDR3 is TGTGCCAGTAGTGTCGACACCTACGGTGAGCAGTTCTTC. Full variable domain (rest looked up from reference TRBV19 and TRBJ2-1): DGGITQSPKYLFRKEGQNVTLSCEQNLNHDAMYWYRQDPGQGLRLIYYSQIVNDFQKGDIAEGYSVSREKKESFPLTVTSAQKNPTAFYLCASSVDTYGEQFFGPGTRLTVL.

At least ten counts were recorded for this clone. J is TRBJ2-7 and V is TRBV6-2 or TRBV6-3; 11 nucleotides align to TRBD2. Germline V gene lookup returns CDR1 MNHEY and CDR2 SVGEGT. The CDR3 has 15 amino acids. The ends lost 4 bases at V and 6 bases at J; junction bases unmatched: 8. The CDR3 protein is CASSSQLAGGREQYF. The CDR3 nucleotides are TGTGCCAGCAGTTCACAGCTAGCGGGAGGCCGCGAGCAGTACTTC.